This T cell receptor (beta chain) was observed in a study of blood T cell repertoires in COVID-19. Study information: Sites in the United States, Italy and Spain provided acute and convalescent COVID-19 samples.

The method was immunoSEQ multiplex PCR; TCRdb's version includes in-frame clones alone and lacks a portion of them. Of 180,000 or so clones in the sample, approximately 85% are singletons; the top ten hold roughly 9.8%. The germline V and J ends were trimmed by 6 bases and 7 bases, with 24 bases remaining between them. From germline, CDR1 is KGHSH and CDR2 LQKENI. The CDR3 runs to 16 residues. This rearrangement joins TRBV18 to TRBJ1-1; D not certain. Sequencing input: peripheral blood. The sequence came from a human donor with active or convalescent COVID-19. The donor label of this sample is uncertain. The CDR3 protein is CASSPSRGGPPLEAFF. DNA for the CDR3: TGTGCCAGCTCCCCAAGCCGGGGAGGCCCCCCCCTTGAAGCTTTCTTT. Using reference TRBV18 and TRBJ1-1 for the parts outside the CDR3, the full variable domain is NAGVMQNPRHLVRRRGQEARLRCSPMKGHSHVYWYRQLPEEGLKFMVYLQKENIIDESGMPKERFSAEFPKEGPSILRIQQVVRGDSAAYFCASSPSRGGPPLEAFFGQGTRLTVV.